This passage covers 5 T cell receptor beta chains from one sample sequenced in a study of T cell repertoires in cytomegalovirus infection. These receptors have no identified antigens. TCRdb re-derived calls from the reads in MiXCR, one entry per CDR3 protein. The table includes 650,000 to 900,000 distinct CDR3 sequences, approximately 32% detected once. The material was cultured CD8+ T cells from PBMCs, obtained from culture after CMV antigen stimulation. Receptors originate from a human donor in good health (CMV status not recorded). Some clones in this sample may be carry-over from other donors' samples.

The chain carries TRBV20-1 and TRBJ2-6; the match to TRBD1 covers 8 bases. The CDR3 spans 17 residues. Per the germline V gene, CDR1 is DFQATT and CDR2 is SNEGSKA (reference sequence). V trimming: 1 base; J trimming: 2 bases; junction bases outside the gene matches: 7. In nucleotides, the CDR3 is TGCAGTGCTAGAGGTTTCGACAGGGGTGCTGGGGCCAACGTCCTGACTTTC. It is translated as CSARGFDRGAGANVLTF.

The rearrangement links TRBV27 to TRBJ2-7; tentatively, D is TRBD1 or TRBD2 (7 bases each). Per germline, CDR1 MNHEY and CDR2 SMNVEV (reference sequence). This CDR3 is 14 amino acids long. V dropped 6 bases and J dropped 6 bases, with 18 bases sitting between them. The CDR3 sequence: CASSSRGGVGEQYV. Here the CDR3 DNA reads TGTGCCAGCAGCTCCAGGGGGGGGGTTGGCGAGCAGTACGTC.

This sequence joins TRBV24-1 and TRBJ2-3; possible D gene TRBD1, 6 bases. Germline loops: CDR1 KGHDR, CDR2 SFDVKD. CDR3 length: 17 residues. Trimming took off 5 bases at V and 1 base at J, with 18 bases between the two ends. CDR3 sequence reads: CATSGPSDSPRTDTQYF. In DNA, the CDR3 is TGTGCCACCAGTGGCCCCTCGGACAGCCCTCGCACAGATACGCAGTATTTT.

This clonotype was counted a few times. The CDR3 DNA reads TGTGCCAGCAGCAACCGGAACCGAGGTGGAAACACCATATATTTT. It specifies CASSNRNRGGNTIYF. The chain is built from TRBV7-6 and TRBJ1-3; D not certain. V was cut by 5 bases and J by 3 bases, with 14 bases left in between. The CDR3 spans 15 residues. CDR1 SGHVS and CDR2 FNYEAQ come from the germline V gene. Combining the CDR3 with reference TRBV7-6 and TRBJ1-3 gives the whole variable domain GAGVSQSPRYKVTKRGQDVALRCDPISGHVSLYWYRQALGQGPEFLTYFNYEAQQDKSGLPNDRFSAERPEGSISTLTIQRTEQRDSAMYRCASSNRNRGGNTIYFGEGSWLTVV.

The CDR3 DNA sequence: TGCGCCAGCAGCTTGGCCTCAACAGGGGTGTCTGGGGCCAACGTCCTGACTTTC. Translating gives CASSLASTGVSGANVLTF. The chain has TRBV5-1 and TRBJ2-6, with 7 bases matching TRBD1. The CDR3 is 18 residues long. The germline V gene encodes CDR1 SGHRS and CDR2 YFSETQ. The V and J ends lost 0 bases and 1 base, in that order; junction bases with no gene match: 7.